The entry that follows covers one T cell receptor beta chain sequence. Libraries were prepared by immunoSEQ multiplex PCR; TCRdb keeps only in-frame clonotypes and omits some of them. The profile covers tens of thousands of clones, none occurring a single time. This CDR3 has 17 amino acids. Germline loops: CDR1 LGHNT, CDR2 FRNRAP. V lost 0 bases, J lost 5 bases, and 10 bases stayed unmatched. This specimen belongs to a study of T cells after posttransplantation cyclophosphamide. The sequence was collected from a man between 35 and 55 years old in good health, CMV-negative, and a related stem cell transplant donor. Sequenced material: PBMCs. The V gene is TRBV12-5, the J gene TRBJ2-3, with 8 bases matching TRBD2. The CDR3 nucleotides read TGTGCTAGTGGTTTGGTCCGGGACGGGAGGGCAGGAGATACGCAGTATTTT. Protein product: CASGLVRDGRAGDTQYF.